This T cell receptor (beta chain) was observed in a study of tumor-infiltrating lymphocytes in primary liver carcinoma. The CDR3 is 15 amino acids. V lost 5 bases and J lost 1, with 15 bases in between. Germline lookup yields CDR1 SGHAT and CDR2 FQNNGV. This clonotype turned up a few times. Without the conserved terminal phenylalanine or tryptophan, this CDR3 likely stems from a read error. TCR beta cDNA was made from 450 to 550 ng total RNA with a constant-region primer. Three-round nested multiplex PCR performed with slightly modified ARM-PCR produced the TCR beta libraries. A C-beta reverse primer and TRBV1-TRBV30 forward primers served in each of the first two PCR rounds, at about 10 cycles apiece. TCRdb used MiXCR to reprocess the multiplex PCR reads, holding one entry per CDR3 protein. This sample has 300,000 to 350,000 distinct CDR3 sequences; about two thirds occur once, and the top ten carry about 6%.

Germline DNA was also extracted, and blood RNA was taken from unsorted whole blood. This clonotype was obtained from a man aged 40-55 years with primary liver carcinoma and hepatitis B virus infection. The genes are TRBV11-2 and TRBJ2-7; a weak D match, TRBD1 (5 bases). The specimen sequenced was peripheral blood. The chain's CDR3 is CASSQGRLTSYEQYI. As DNA, the CDR3 is TGTGCCAGCAGCCAGGGCCGGCTCACATCCTACGAGCAGTACATC.